The T cell receptor (beta chain) described here comes from a study of T cells after yellow fever vaccination. Broader study findings: Of the clonotypes, a small share occurred in both CD4 and CD8 compartments. Abundant bulk-derived clonotypes could contaminate FACS-sorted repertoires.

Germline V gene data show CDR1 as LGHDT and CDR2 as YNNKEL (reference sequence). V lost 4 bases to trimming and J lost 3 bases; unmatched junction nucleotides: 14. The CDR3 is 18 residues long. TCRdb redid the calling of the 5' RACE reads with MiXCR, one entry per CDR3 protein. The sample has fewer than 350,000 distinct CDR3 sequences, approximately 3.8% seen once. In its sample, this clonotype was seen a few times. Antigen specificity is unknown. The sample consisted of PBMCs, taken on the day of the yellow fever booster vaccination. This TCR was recovered from a man in his late teens or twenties who received the YFV17D yellow fever vaccine. This chain joins TRBV3-1 and TRBJ1-3, with 8 bases fitting TRBD1. CDR3 sequence: CASSPLNGQGEGGNTIYF. CDR3 nucleotide sequence: TGTGCCAGCAGCCCGCTGAATGGACAGGGAGAAGGTGGAAACACCATATATTTT. Full variable domain (remainder filled in from reference TRBV3-1 and TRBJ1-3): DTAVSQTPKYLVTQMGNDKSIKCEQNLGHDTMYWYKQDSKKFLKIMFSYNNKELIINETVPNRFSPKSPDKAHLNLHINSLELGDSAVYFCASSPLNGQGEGGNTIYFGEGSWLTVV.